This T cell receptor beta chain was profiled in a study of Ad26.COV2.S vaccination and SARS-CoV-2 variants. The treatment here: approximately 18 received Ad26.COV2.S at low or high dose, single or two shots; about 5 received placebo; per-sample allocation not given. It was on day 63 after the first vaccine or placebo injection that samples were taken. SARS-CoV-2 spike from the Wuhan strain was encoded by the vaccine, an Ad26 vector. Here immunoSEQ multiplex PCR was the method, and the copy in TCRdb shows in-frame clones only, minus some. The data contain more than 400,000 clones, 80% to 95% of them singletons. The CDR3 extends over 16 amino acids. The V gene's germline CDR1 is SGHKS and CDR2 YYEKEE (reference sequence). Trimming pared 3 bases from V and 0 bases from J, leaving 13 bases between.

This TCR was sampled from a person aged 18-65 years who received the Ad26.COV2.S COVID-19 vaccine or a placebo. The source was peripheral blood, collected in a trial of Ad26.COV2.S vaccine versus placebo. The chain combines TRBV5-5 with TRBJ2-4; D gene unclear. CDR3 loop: CASSSLDIIAKNIQYF. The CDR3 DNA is TGTGCCAGCAGCTCTTTGGATATCATAGCCAAAAACATTCAGTACTTC.